These 15 T cell receptor beta chains were all obtained from the same sample, sequenced in a study of shared clonotypes between healthy human individuals. Produced via immunoSEQ multiplex PCR; TCRdb's table is partial and in-frame only. The repertoire includes 2 million to 3 million clones, roughly 92% of them detected once, and roughly 0.14% sits in the top ten. Sequencing input: naive CD4+ T cells sorted from blood. Subset indicated: CD45RA+ positively selected. All receptors come from a young man in good health.

The J gene is TRBJ2-7, the V gene TRBV6-5; TRBD1 agrees at 10 bases. CDR3 length equals 14 residues. The germline CDR1 and CDR2 sequences are MNHEY and SVGAGI. After removal of 5 bases from V and 2 bases from J, the junction contained 3 bases not matched to a gene. The CDR3 coding sequence is TGTGCCAGCAGTATGGGACAGGGGCCCTACGAGCAGTACTTC. This codes for CASSMGQGPYEQYF.

Of note for this clone: This specimen includes other DNA sequences encoding the same CDR3. This chain joins TRBV6-5 and TRBJ2-5; tentatively, D is TRBD1 (6 bases). Trimming pared 5 bases from V and 3 bases from J, leaving 7 bases between. The CDR3 has 12 residues. The germline gives CDR1 MNHEY, CDR2 SVGAGI. CDR3 in amino acids: CASSRGKETQYF. DNA for the CDR3: TGTGCCAGCAGTAGGGGGAAAGAGACCCAGTACTTC.

The chain joins TRBV4-2 to TRBJ2-1; no definite D call. V lost 1 base and J 6 bases, leaving 4 bases between the germline ends. The germline V gene has CDR1 LGHNA and CDR2 YNFKEQ. The CDR3 totals 12 residues. The CDR3 is CASSQGANEQFF. In DNA form, the CDR3 reads TGTGCCAGCAGCCAAGGGGCCAATGAGCAGTTCTTC.

This clone was observed a handful of times. CDR3 region: CASSLGPGANNSPLHF. In DNA form, the CDR3 reads TGTGCCAGCAGTCTTGGTCCGGGAGCAAACAATTCACCCCTCCACTTT. The chain couples TRBV27 to TRBJ1-6; D unresolved. Germline loops: CDR1 MNHEY, CDR2 SMNVEV (reference sequence). V was cut by 5 bases and J by 7 bases, with 18 bases left in between. The CDR3 has 16 residues.

The chain joins TRBV28 to TRBJ2-1, with 7 positions matching TRBD1. J gave up 2 bases and V 5 bases, and 6 bases lay outside the gene matches. From germline, CDR1 is MDHEN and CDR2 SYDVKM. The CDR3 contains 15 residues. The CDR3 here is CASSHGTDPYNEQFF. CDR3 DNA sequence: TGTGCCAGCAGTCACGGGACAGACCCCTACAATGAGCAGTTCTTC.

The V and J genes are TRBV7-8 and TRBJ2-3; TRBD2 matches 7 bases. Germline V lookup: CDR1 SGHVS, CDR2 FQNEAQ. This CDR3 comprises 21 residues. Losses at the gene ends were 5 bases for V and 1 base for J; bases not matched to a gene: 24. DNA for the CDR3: TGTGCCAGCAGCCAGGACACATTGAGGGCTAGCGGCCGGGGAGGCACAGATACGCAGTATTTT. Protein: CASSQDTLRASGRGGTDTQYF. The variable domain in full, completed from reference TRBV7-8 and TRBJ2-3, reads GAGVSQSPRYKVAKRGQDVALRCDPISGHVSLFWYQQALGQGPEFLTYFQNEAQLDKSGLPSDRFFAERPEGSVSTLKIQRTQQEDSAVYLCASSQDTLRASGRGGTDTQYFGPGTRLTVL.

The chain employs TRBV25-1 and TRBJ2-5, with TRBD1 matching 9 bases. With V trimmed by 4 bases and J by 7 bases, 10 bases remained unmatched. The CDR3 covers 15 residues. Germline V lookup: CDR1 MGHDK, CDR2 SYGVNS. The CDR3 DNA reads TGTGCCAGCAGTGGACCGGGACAGGGACCGGGGACCCAGTACTTC. Amino acid sequence: CASSGPGQGPGTQYF. The complete variable domain, with remaining parts taken from reference TRBV25-1 and TRBJ2-5, reads EADIYQTPRYLVIGTGKKITLECSQTMGHDKMYWYQQDPGMELHLIHYSYGVNSTEKGDLSSESTVSRIRTEHFPLTLESARPSHTSQYLCASSGPGQGPGTQYFGPGTRLLVL.

This rearrangement joins TRBV6-6 to TRBJ2-7, with 7 bases matching TRBD1. Looked up from germline, CDR1 is MNHNY and CDR2 is SVGAGI (reference sequence). This CDR3 has 14 residues. J gave up 6 bases and V 2 bases, and 7 bases lay outside the gene matches. For the CDR3, the DNA is TGTGCCAGCAGTTACCCCGACAGGGCGGGCGAGCAGTACTTC. It specifies CASSYPDRAGEQYF.

The chain carries TRBV25-1 and TRBJ2-1; D gene ambiguous. Trimming left V 7 bases short and J 0 bases short, with 10 bases between. Per the germline V gene, CDR1 is MGHDK and CDR2 is SYGVNS. The CDR3 loop spans 14 amino acids. CDR3 sequence: CASTRIPSYNEQFF. In DNA, the CDR3 is TGTGCCAGCACGAGGATTCCCTCCTACAATGAGCAGTTCTTC.

This chain connects TRBV7-2 to TRBJ2-2; 7 nucleotides match TRBD2. The V segment lost 1 base and the J segment 4 bases; nucleotides outside the gene matches: 6. The CDR3 is 16 amino acids. Per the germline V gene, CDR1 is SGHTA and CDR2 is FQGNSA. CDR3: CASSLGNLAVTGELFF. For the CDR3, the DNA is TGTGCCAGCAGCTTAGGGAACCTAGCGGTCACCGGGGAGCTGTTTTTT.

Worth noting for this clone: Other nucleotide sequences in the sample specify the same CDR3. The chain combines TRBV19 with TRBJ1-5; D gene unclear. CDR1 LNHDA and CDR2 SQIVND come from the germline V gene (reference sequence). CDR3 length: 12 residues. Trimming removed 8 bases at V and 1 base at J, with 6 bases between. CDR3 DNA sequence: TGTGCCAGTCGGCGGAGCAATCAGCCCCAGCATTTT. Translation: CASRRSNQPQHF.

This chain uses TRBV4-3 with TRBJ2-1, with 8 bases lining up with TRBD2. CDR1 and CDR2 (germline): LGHNA, YSLEER. The CDR3 is 16 amino acids. V dropped 0 bases and J dropped 4; count of bases not matched to a gene: 5. The CDR3 is CASSQDLGTRYNEQFF. CDR3 sequence (DNA): TGCGCCAGCAGCCAAGATCTCGGGACTAGGTACAATGAGCAGTTCTTC.

This chain links TRBV14 with TRBJ1-5; D ambiguous. The CDR3 sequence is 13 residues long. V was pared by 5 bases and J by 10 bases, with 15 bases between. Germline loops: CDR1 SGHDN, CDR2 FVKESK. The CDR3, as DNA: TGTGCCAGCAGCGAGATCCCCAGACTTCCCCAGCATTTT. Protein sequence: CASSEIPRLPQHF.

This clone appeared once. The chain employs TRBV29-1 and TRBJ2-7; weak D call: TRBD1 (6 bases). Germline CDR1 SQVTM, CDR2 ANQGSEA. The CDR3 is 14 amino acids. Trimming took off 6 bases at V and 5 bases at J, with 20 bases between the two ends. The CDR3 DNA sequence: TGCAGCGTCCGGGTTGATCAGGGGATTCACGAGCAGTACTTC. Translated, it gives CSVRVDQGIHEQYF.

The chain combines TRBV5-6 with TRBJ1-5; D unclear. V was clipped by 4 bases and J by 4 bases, with 18 bases between them. Germline values: CDR1 SGHDT, CDR2 YYEEEE. The CDR3 spans 16 residues. CDR3 region: CASSQTRRGSNQPQHF. The CDR3 region has the DNA TGTGCCAGCAGCCAAACCCGACGGGGTTCTAATCAGCCCCAGCATTTT.